These T cell receptor beta chains were read from a single sample in a study of shared clonotypes between healthy human individuals. Sequenced by immunoSEQ multiplex PCR; TCRdb stores in-frame clones only, minus some. Of about 2.4 million clones in the sample, more than 85% were seen once. Sequences were obtained from naive CD4+ T cells from PBMCs. The receptors derive from a man between 18 and 29 years old in good health. Some clones in this sample may be carry-over from other donors' samples. Each CDR3 is given with its conserved first and last residue. A D gene is named only where the DNA matches it firmly. Some rows have no size entry. The others give once, few or many, or a class for an expanded clone.

D: TRBD2
V: TRBV10-3
J: TRBJ2-2
length: 13
size: -
DNA: TGTGCCATCGCGGGGGGGTACACCGGGGAGCTGTTTTTT
CDR3: CAIAGGYTGELFF

D: -
V: TRBV6-5
J: TRBJ2-5
length: 16
size: -
DNA: TGTGCCAGCAGTTACTTATCTGGACCCGCGCTGGAGACCCAGTACTTC
CDR3: CASSYLSGPALETQYF

D: -
V: TRBV29-1
J: TRBJ2-6
length: 16
size: -
DNA: TGCAGCGCCTCGGGGCAGGGGTCCTCTGGGGCCAACGTCCTGACTTTC
CDR3: CSASGQGSSGANVLTF

D: -
V: TRBV28
J: TRBJ1-5
length: 12
size: -
DNA: TGTGCCAGCAGTTCCACAGGTCCACTCCAGCATTTT
CDR3: CASSSTGPLQHF

D: TRBD1
V: TRBV5-1
J: TRBJ1-3
length: 16
size: -
DNA: TGCGCCAGCAGTCCCATACCCCAGGGGGCTGGAAACACCATATATTTT
CDR3: CASSPIPQGAGNTIYF

D: TRBD1
V: TRBV4-1
J: TRBJ1-5
length: 17
size: -
DNA: TGCGCCAGCAGCCCGACCCCGGGACAGGGAGGCAATCAGCCCCAGCATTTT
CDR3: CASSPTPGQGGNQPQHF

D: TRBD2
V: TRBV7-6
J: TRBJ2-7
length: 15
size: once
DNA: TGTGCCAGCAGCTTAATGGTGGGAGGGCCCTACGAGCAGTACTTC
CDR3: CASSLMVGGPYEQYF

D: TRBD2
V: TRBV5-4
J: TRBJ2-3
length: 17
size: -
DNA: TGTGCCAGCAGCCTGACCCTAGCGGGAGGGAGCACAGATACGCAGTATTTT
CDR3: CASSLTLAGGSTDTQYF

D: TRBD1
V: TRBV6-6
J: TRBJ1-5
length: 15
size: -
DNA: TGTGCCAGCAGTTACGAGGGGGCGGACTCCCTAATTCAGCATTTT
CDR3: CASSYEGADSLIQHF

D: -
V: TRBV6-5
J: TRBJ2-5
length: 15
size: -
DNA: TGTGCCAGCAGCAGGGCCGGGACCCTGGGGGAGACCCAGTACTTC
CDR3: CASSRAGTLGETQYF

D: -
V: TRBV6-5
J: TRBJ1-2
length: 14
size: -
DNA: TGTGCCAGCAGTTCCCGCAGGGCTTCCTATGGCTACACCTTC
CDR3: CASSSRRASYGYTF

D: -
V: TRBV18
J: TRBJ2-6
length: 17
size: -
DNA: TGTGCCAGCTCACCACCCTACGGATCCTCTGGGGCCAACGTCCTGACTTTC
CDR3: CASSPPYGSSGANVLTF

D: -
V: TRBV28
J: TRBJ1-5
length: 15
size: once
DNA: TGTGCCAGCAGTTTTCAGGAGCCAGGCAATCAGCCCCAGCATTTT
CDR3: CASSFQEPGNQPQHF

D: -
V: TRBV6-1
J: TRBJ2-3
length: 13
size: -
DNA: TGTGCCAGCAGTGATATCGGCACAGATACGCAGTATTTT
CDR3: CASSDIGTDTQYF

D: -
V: TRBV2
J: TRBJ1-6
length: 15
size: -
DNA: TGTGCCAGCAGTGTTTCCAGGACGGGGGGTTCACCCCTCCACTTT
CDR3: CASSVSRTGGSPLHF

D: -
V: TRBV18
J: TRBJ2-3
length: 14
size: few
DNA: TGTGCCAGCTCACCGGGGGAGTGGGCAGATACGCAGTATTTT
CDR3: CASSPGEWADTQYF

D: -
V: TRBV28
J: TRBJ1-4
length: 16
size: -
DNA: TGTGCCAGCAGCGTGAATCGGGGGGCAGGAGGAGAAAAACTGTTTTTT
CDR3: CASSVNRGAGGEKLFF

D: TRBD1
V: TRBV11-3
J: TRBJ2-3
length: 15
size: -
DNA: TGTGCCAGCAGCTCCCAGACAGGGCGTGAAGATACGCAGTATTTT
CDR3: CASSSQTGREDTQYF

D: TRBD2
V: TRBV4-2
J: TRBJ2-2
length: 17
size: -
DNA: TGTGCCAGCAGCCAAGGGAGAACTAGCGGCAACACCGGGGAGCTGTTTTTT
CDR3: CASSQGRTSGNTGELFF

D: -
V: TRBV7-2
J: TRBJ2-1
length: 13
size: -
DNA: TGTGCCAGCAGCGACGTATGGTACAATGAGCAGTTCTTC
CDR3: CASSDVWYNEQFF

D: TRBD2
V: TRBV20-1
J: TRBJ2-1
length: 11
size: -
DNA: TGCAGTGCCACACTAGCGGGTGAGCAGTTCTTC
CDR3: CSATLAGEQFF

D: -
V: TRBV28
J: TRBJ1-6
length: 12
size: -
DNA: TGTGCCAGCCGCCTTAGAGGTTCACCCCTCCACTTT
CDR3: CASRLRGSPLHF

D: TRBD2
V: TRBV11-3
J: TRBJ2-1
length: 16
size: -
DNA: TGTGCCAGCAGCTTACCGGGCGGGAGAGGTATTCATGAGCAGTTCTTC
CDR3: CASSLPGGRGIHEQFF

D: -
V: TRBV19
J: TRBJ2-2
length: 11
size: -
DNA: TGTGCCAGTAAGGGGGCCGGGGAGCTGTTTTTT
CDR3: CASKGAGELFF

D: TRBD2
V: TRBV25-1
J: TRBJ2-7
length: 14
size: -
DNA: TGTGCCAGCACAACGACTAGCGGGAGTTACGAGCAGTACTTC
CDR3: CASTTTSGSYEQYF

D: -
V: TRBV15
J: TRBJ2-7
length: 16
size: -
DNA: TGTGCCACCAGCAGAGACCTCCAAGGCGGAATCTACGAGCAGTACTTC
CDR3: CATSRDLQGGIYEQYF

D: TRBD2
V: TRBV7-6
J: TRBJ2-5
length: 16
size: once
DNA: TGTGCCAGCAGCTCGCGGACTAGCGGGAGTTTGGAGACCCAGTACTTC
CDR3: CASSSRTSGSLETQYF

D: -
V: TRBV5-1
J: TRBJ1-1
length: 15
size: -
DNA: TGCGCCAGCAGCTCGAATGGGAACTTGAACACTGAAGCTTTCTTT
CDR3: CASSSNGNLNTEAFF

D: -
V: TRBV5-1
J: TRBJ2-3
length: 20
size: -
DNA: TGCGCCAGCAGCGAACTTGGGACTCGAGGTTGGCGCAGGGCAGAGGATACGCAGTATTTT
CDR3: CASSELGTRGWRRAEDTQYF

D: -
V: TRBV5-1
J: TRBJ2-3
length: 13
size: -
DNA: TGCGCCAGCAGTCTTGACAGCACAGATACGCAGTATTTT
CDR3: CASSLDSTDTQYF

D: TRBD1
V: TRBV5-1
J: TRBJ2-5
length: 14
size: -
DNA: TGCGCCAGCAGGCAAGGGACAGGGGAAGAGACCCAGTACTTC
CDR3: CASRQGTGEETQYF

D: TRBD2
V: TRBV30
J: TRBJ2-3
length: 15
size: -
DNA: TGTGCCTGGAGTGGGCTAGCGGGAAGCACAGATACGCAGTATTTT
CDR3: CAWSGLAGSTDTQYF

D: -
V: TRBV28
J: TRBJ1-5
length: 14
size: -
DNA: TGTGCCAGCAAATCCCAACAGGGTGTGCAGCCCCAGCATTTT
CDR3: CASKSQQGVQPQHF

D: TRBD1
V: TRBV11-2
J: TRBJ1-2
length: 12
size: -
DNA: TGTGCCAGCAGCCCCCAGGGGGTAGGCTACACCTTC
CDR3: CASSPQGVGYTF

D: TRBD1
V: TRBV5-1
J: TRBJ1-1
length: 17
size: -
DNA: TGCGCCAGCAGCGCCGGGACAGGGAGTAATGTACGGACTGAAGCTTTCTTT
CDR3: CASSAGTGSNVRTEAFF

D: -
V: TRBV5-4
J: TRBJ1-4
length: 14
size: -
DNA: TGTGCCAGCAGCTCCCGAGGCGGCCATGAAAAACTGTTTTTT
CDR3: CASSSRGGHEKLFF

D: -
V: TRBV2
J: TRBJ1-6
length: 18
size: -
DNA: TGTGCCAGCAGCCAAATCGGGGATCTCAGCTCCTATAATTCACCCCTCCACTTT
CDR3: CASSQIGDLSSYNSPLHF

D: -
V: TRBV10-3
J: TRBJ1-1
length: 15
size: -
DNA: TGTGCCATCAGTGAGAGAGCGCCACCCAACACTGAAGCTTTCTTT
CDR3: CAISERAPPNTEAFF

D: TRBD2
V: TRBV4-1
J: TRBJ2-3
length: 18
size: -
DNA: TGCGCCAGCAGCCCGGGACTAGCGCAGCCCATGTACACAGATACGCAGTATTTT
CDR3: CASSPGLAQPMYTDTQYF

D: -
V: TRBV29-1
J: TRBJ2-1
length: 15
size: -
DNA: TGCAGCGTTGAATCGGGTGTTGGCTCCTACAATGAGCAGTTCTTC
CDR3: CSVESGVGSYNEQFF

D: TRBD1
V: TRBV28
J: TRBJ2-2
length: 16
size: -
DNA: TGTGCCAGCAGTTTATCCGGACAGGGTGGCACCGGGGAGCTGTTTTTT
CDR3: CASSLSGQGGTGELFF

D: -
V: TRBV9
J: TRBJ2-2
length: 16
size: -
DNA: TGTGCCAGCAGCGCACAACGGGGAGGCGACACCGGGGAGCTGTTTTTT
CDR3: CASSAQRGGDTGELFF

D: TRBD1
V: TRBV6-5
J: TRBJ2-3
length: 15
size: -
DNA: TGTGCCAGCAGAACCGGACAGGGAGGAGCAGATACGCAGTATTTT
CDR3: CASRTGQGGADTQYF

D: -
V: TRBV4-1
J: TRBJ2-5
length: 16
size: -
DNA: TGCGCCAGCAGCCAAGTAGGGGACTGGCAATCGCAGACCCAGTACTTC
CDR3: CASSQVGDWQSQTQYF

D: TRBD2
V: TRBV7-8
J: TRBJ2-3
length: 14
size: -
DNA: TGTGCCAGCAGAGCGGGAGATGCGACAGATACGCAGTATTTT
CDR3: CASRAGDATDTQYF

D: -
V: TRBV19
J: TRBJ2-4
length: 15
size: -
DNA: TGTGCCAGTAGTCCGCAGAGCTTAGCCAAAAACATTCAGTACTTC
CDR3: CASSPQSLAKNIQYF

D: TRBD1
V: TRBV28
J: TRBJ1-5
length: 14
size: -
DNA: TGTGCCAGCAGTTTATCAGGGGGGGCTCAGCCCCAGCATTTT
CDR3: CASSLSGGAQPQHF

D: -
V: TRBV15
J: TRBJ1-4
length: 16
size: -
DNA: TGTGCCACCAGCAGATACCCAGAGTTTTTTAATGAAAAACTGTTTTTT
CDR3: CATSRYPEFFNEKLFF

D: -
V: TRBV6-6
J: TRBJ1-4
length: 14
size: -
DNA: TGTGCCAGCACTCCGACAGGACTTAATGAAAAACTGTTTTTT
CDR3: CASTPTGLNEKLFF

D: TRBD1
V: TRBV18
J: TRBJ2-1
length: 11
size: once
DNA: TGTGCCAGCTCACCCGGGACAGATCAGTTCTTC
CDR3: CASSPGTDQFF

D: TRBD2
V: TRBV18
J: TRBJ2-2
length: 15
size: -
DNA: TGTGCCAGCTCACCTCCAGCGGGAATCGCCGGGGAGCTGTTTTTT
CDR3: CASSPPAGIAGELFF

D: -
V: TRBV5-1
J: TRBJ2-5
length: 14
size: -
DNA: TGCGCCAGCAGCCCGTCGACGGTGCAAGAGACCCAGTACTTC
CDR3: CASSPSTVQETQYF

D: -
V: TRBV7-2
J: TRBJ1-1
length: 16
size: -
DNA: TGTGCCAGCAGCTTATTCCCCCCAGGGGCGAACACTGAAGCTTTCTTT
CDR3: CASSLFPPGANTEAFF

D: -
V: TRBV28
J: TRBJ1-2
length: 11
size: -
DNA: TGTGCCAGCGTGGCCGCCTATGGCTACACCTTC
CDR3: CASVAAYGYTF

D: -
V: TRBV5-1
J: TRBJ2-2
length: 15
size: once
DNA: TGCGCCAGCAGCTTGGCGGAGTCGGTGACCGGGGAGCTGTTTTTT
CDR3: CASSLAESVTGELFF

D: -
V: TRBV7-9
J: TRBJ1-1
length: 14
size: -
DNA: TGTGCCAGCAGCTTACGAGGGGATGGACCGGAAGCTTTCTTT
CDR3: CASSLRGDGPEAFF

D: -
V: TRBV5-1
J: TRBJ1-1
length: 14
size: -
DNA: TGCGCCAGCAGCGGAACGGGACCCAACACTGAAGCTTTCTTT
CDR3: CASSGTGPNTEAFF